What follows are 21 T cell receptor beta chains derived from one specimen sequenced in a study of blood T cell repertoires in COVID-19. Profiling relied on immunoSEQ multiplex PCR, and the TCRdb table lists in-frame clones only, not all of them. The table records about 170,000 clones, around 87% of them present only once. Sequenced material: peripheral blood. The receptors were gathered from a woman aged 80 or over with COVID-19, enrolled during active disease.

CDR3 DNA sequence: TGTGCCAGCAGTCCCGGACAGGGGGGGGAACCCAAGTACTTC. It encodes CASSPGQGGEPKYF. The chain recombines TRBV27 with TRBJ2-5, with 10 bases matching TRBD1. Germline loops: CDR1 MNHEY, CDR2 SMNVEV (reference sequence). This CDR3 region has 14 residues. The ends lost 5 bases at V and 12 bases at J; junction bases unmatched: 12.

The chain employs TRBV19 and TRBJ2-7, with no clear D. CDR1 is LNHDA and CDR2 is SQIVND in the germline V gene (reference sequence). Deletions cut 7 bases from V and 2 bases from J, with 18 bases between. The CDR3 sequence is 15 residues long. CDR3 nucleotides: TGTGCCAGTACACCCCCTCGCACCGCAGCCTACGAGCAGTACTTC. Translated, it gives CASTPPRTAAYEQYF.

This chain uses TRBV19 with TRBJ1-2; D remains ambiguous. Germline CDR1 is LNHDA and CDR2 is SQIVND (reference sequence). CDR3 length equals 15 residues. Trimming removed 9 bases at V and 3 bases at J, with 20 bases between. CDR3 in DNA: TGTGCCAGCCTGACCGACGGAGGATTTGACTATGGCTACACCTTC. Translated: CASLTDGGFDYGYTF. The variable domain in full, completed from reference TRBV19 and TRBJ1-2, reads DGGITQSPKYLFRKEGQNVTLSCEQNLNHDAMYWYRQDPGQGLRLIYYSQIVNDFQKGDIAEGYSVSREKKESFPLTVTSAQKNPTAFYLCASLTDGGFDYGYTFGSGTRLTVV.

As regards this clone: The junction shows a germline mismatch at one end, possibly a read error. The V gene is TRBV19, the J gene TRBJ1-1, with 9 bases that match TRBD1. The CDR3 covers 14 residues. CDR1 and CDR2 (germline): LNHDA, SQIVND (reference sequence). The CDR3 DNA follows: TGTGCCAGTAGTGCCAAGGGACAGGGCACTCAAGCTTTCTTT. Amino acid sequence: CASSAKGQGTQAFF.

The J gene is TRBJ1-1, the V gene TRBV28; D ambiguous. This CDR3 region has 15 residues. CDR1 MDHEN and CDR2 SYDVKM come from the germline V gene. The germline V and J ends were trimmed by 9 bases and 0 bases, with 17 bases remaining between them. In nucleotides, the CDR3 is TGTGCCAGTAAGTGGTCTGGGAGGATGAACACTGAAGCTTTCTTT. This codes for CASKWSGRMNTEAFF.

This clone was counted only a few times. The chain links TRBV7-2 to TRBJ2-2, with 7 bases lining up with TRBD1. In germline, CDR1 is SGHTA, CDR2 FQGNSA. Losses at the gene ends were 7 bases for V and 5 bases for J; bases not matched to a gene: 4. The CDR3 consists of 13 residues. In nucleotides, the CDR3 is TGTGCCAGCACCCGACAGGGAACCGGGGAGCTGTTTTTT. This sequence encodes CASTRQGTGELFF.

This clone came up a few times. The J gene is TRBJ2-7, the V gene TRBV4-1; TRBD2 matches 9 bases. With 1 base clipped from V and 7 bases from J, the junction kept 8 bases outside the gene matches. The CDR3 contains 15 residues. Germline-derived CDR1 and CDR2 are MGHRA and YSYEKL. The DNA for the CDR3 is TGCGCCAGCAGCCAAGTGGCTAGCGGGATCAATGAGCAGTACTTC. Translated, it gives CASSQVASGINEQYF.

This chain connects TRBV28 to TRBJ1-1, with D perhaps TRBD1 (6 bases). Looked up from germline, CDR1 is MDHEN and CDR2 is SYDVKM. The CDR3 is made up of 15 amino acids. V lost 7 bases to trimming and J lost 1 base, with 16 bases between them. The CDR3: CASIAPRGPNTEAFF. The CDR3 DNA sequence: TGTGCCAGCATCGCTCCCAGGGGACCGAACACTGAAGCTTTCTTT.

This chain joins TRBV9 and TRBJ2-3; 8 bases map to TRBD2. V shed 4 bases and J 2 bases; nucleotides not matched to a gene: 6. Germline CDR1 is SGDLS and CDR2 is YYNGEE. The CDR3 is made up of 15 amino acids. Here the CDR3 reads CASSLTSGYTDTQYF. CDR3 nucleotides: TGTGCCAGCAGCCTAACTAGCGGATACACAGATACGCAGTATTTT.

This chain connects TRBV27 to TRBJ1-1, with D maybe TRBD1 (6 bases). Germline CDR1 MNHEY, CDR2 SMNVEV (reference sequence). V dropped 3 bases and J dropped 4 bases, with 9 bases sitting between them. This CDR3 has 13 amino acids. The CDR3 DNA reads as TGTGCCAGCAGTTTTCGAGGGGGCACTGAAGCTTTCTTT. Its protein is CASSFRGGTEAFF.

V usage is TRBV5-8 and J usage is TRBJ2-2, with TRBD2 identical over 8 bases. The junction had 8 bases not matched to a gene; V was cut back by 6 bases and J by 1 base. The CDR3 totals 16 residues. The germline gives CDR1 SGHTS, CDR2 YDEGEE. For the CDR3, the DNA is TGTGCCAGCACCCCAGGACTAGCAAAGAACACCGGGGAGCTGTTTTTT. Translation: CASTPGLAKNTGELFF.

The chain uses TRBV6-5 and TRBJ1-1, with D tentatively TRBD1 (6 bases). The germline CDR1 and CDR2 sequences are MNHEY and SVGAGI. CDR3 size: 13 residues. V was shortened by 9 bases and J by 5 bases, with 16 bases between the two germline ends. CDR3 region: CASVRTAQTEAFF. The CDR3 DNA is TGTGCCAGTGTTAGGACAGCCCAGACTGAAGCTTTCTTT.

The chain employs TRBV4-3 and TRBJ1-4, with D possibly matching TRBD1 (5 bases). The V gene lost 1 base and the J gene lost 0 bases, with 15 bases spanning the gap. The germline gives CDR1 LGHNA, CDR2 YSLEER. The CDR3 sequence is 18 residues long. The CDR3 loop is CASSQGISSGSTNEKLFF. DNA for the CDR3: TGCGCCAGCAGCCAAGGTATCAGCTCAGGGTCAACTAATGAAAAACTGTTTTTT.

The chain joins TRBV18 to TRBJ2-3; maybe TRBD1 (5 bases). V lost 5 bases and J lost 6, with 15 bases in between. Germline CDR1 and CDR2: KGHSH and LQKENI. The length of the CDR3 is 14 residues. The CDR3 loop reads CASSSRVFGDTQYF. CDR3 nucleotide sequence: TGTGCCAGCTCATCCAGGGTTTTTGGGGATACGCAGTATTTT.

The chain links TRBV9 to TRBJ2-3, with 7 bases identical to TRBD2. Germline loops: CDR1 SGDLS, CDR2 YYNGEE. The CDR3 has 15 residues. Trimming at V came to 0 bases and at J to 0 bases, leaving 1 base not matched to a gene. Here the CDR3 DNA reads TGTGCCAGCAGCGTAGGCGGGAGTAGCACAGATACGCAGTATTTT. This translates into CASSVGGSSTDTQYF. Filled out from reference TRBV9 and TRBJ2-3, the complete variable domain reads DSGVTQTPKHLITATGQRVTLRCSPRSGDLSVYWYQQSLDQGLQFLIQYYNGEERAKGNILERFSAQQFPDLHSELNLSSLELGDSALYFCASSVGGSSTDTQYFGPGTRLTVL.

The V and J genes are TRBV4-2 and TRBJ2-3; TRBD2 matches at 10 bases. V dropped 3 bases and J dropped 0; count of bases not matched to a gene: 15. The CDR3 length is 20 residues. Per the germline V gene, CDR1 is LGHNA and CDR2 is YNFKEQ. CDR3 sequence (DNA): TGTGCCAGCAGCCATTATACCGGGACTAGCGTGACAATTAGCACAGATACGCAGTATTTT. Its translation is CASSHYTGTSVTISTDTQYF.

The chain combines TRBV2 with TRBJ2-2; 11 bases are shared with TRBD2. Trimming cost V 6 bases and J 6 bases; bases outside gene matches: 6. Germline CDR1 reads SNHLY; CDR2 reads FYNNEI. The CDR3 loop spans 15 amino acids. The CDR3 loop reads CASRILAGVSGELFF. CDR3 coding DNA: TGTGCCAGCAGGATACTAGCGGGAGTATCCGGGGAGCTGTTTTTT.

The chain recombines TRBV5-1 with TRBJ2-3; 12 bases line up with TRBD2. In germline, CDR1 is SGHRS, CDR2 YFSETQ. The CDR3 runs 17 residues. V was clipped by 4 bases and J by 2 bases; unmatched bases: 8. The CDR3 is CASSPGTSGRFTDTQYF. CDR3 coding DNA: TGCGCCAGCAGCCCGGGGACTAGCGGGCGATTCACAGATACGCAGTATTTT.

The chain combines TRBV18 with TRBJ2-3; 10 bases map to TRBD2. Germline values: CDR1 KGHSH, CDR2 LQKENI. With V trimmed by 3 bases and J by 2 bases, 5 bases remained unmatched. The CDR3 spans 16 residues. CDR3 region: CASSPISGGLTDTQYF. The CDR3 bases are TGTGCCAGCTCACCGATTAGCGGGGGGCTCACAGATACGCAGTATTTT.

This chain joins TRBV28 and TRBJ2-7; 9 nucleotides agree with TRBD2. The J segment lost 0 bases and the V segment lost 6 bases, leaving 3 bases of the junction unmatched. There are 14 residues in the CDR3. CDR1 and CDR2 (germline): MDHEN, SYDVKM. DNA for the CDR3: TGTGCCAGCAGGCGTAGCGGGAGCTCCTACGAGCAGTACTTC. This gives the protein CASRRSGSSYEQYF.

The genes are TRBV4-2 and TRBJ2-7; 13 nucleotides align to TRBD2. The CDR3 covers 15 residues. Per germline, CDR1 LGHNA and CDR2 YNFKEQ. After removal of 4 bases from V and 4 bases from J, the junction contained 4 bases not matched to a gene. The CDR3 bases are TGTGCCAGCAGCCCCAGGACTAGCGGGAGTTACGAGCAGTACTTC. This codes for CASSPRTSGSYEQYF.